The present T cell receptor beta chain was sequenced within a study of cytomegalovirus exposure and HLA in healthy donors. The PCR was carried out with 60 Vbeta primers and 13 Jbeta primers. The method was immunoSEQ multiplex PCR; TCRdb's version includes in-frame clones alone and lacks a portion of them. Of some 45,000 clones in the sample, about 50% were seen once. CDR1 and CDR2 (germline): SNHLY, FYNNEI. The CDR3 contains 13 residues. Trimming pared 7 bases from V and 7 bases from J, leaving 14 bases between. The chain combines TRBV2 with TRBJ2-4; a possible D gene is TRBD1 (5 bases). The receptor was isolated from a human donor in good health. Source material: PBMCs. The CDR3 bases are TGTGCCAGCAACTACAGGTCTGAGAACATTCAGTACTTC. Translation: CASNYRSENIQYF. The entire variable domain, with the rest obtained from reference TRBV2 and TRBJ2-4, is as follows: EPEVTQTPSHQVTQMGQEVILRCVPISNHLYFYWYRQILGQKVEFLVSFYNNEISEKSEIFDDQFSVERPDGSNFTLKIRSTKLEDSAMYFCASNYRSENIQYFGAGTRLSVL.